Described below is a single T cell receptor beta chain sequence and its context. Its target is not known. These data originate in a study of memory CD4+ T cells and cytomegalovirus serostatus. Findings and caveats of the study: Repertoires predicted CMV serostatus with median bootstrapped AUC of around 0.96. Of approximately 160 reported CMV TCRbeta sequences, 60 to 85 were found in memory CD4+ repertoires.

The CDR3 runs 14 residues. The sort gate was single viable CD3+CD4+CD8-CD45RO+ cells for memory CD4+ T cells. Measured with immunoSEQ multiplex PCR; TCRdb has only the in-frame clones, and not every one. The table has about 50,000 clones, 60% to 80% seen once. The chain links TRBV21-1 to TRBJ2-3; the table gives TRBD1 as D, unverified against the DNA. TRBV21-1 is classified as a pseudogene. The sequence was obtained from an adult in good health and CMV-seronegative. Material for sequencing was memory CD4+ T cells from blood. The CDR3 nucleotides read TGTGCCAGCAGCGATGGACAGGCGACAGATACGCAGTATTTT. This gives the protein CASSDGQATDTQYF.